These T cell receptor beta chains were read from a single sample in a study of shared clonotypes between healthy human individuals. Profiling relied on immunoSEQ multiplex PCR, and the TCRdb table lists in-frame clones only, not all of them. This sample has about 2.3 million clones, with under 95% found just once. The sequenced sample consisted of naive CD4+ T cells from PBMCs. These receptors originate from a man aged 18-30 years in good health. Some clones in this sample may be carry-over from other donors' samples. The CDR3 runs from the conserved cysteine through the conserved F or W. The order of the fields is J gene, V gene, D gene, clone size, CDR3 DNA, CDR3 protein. D genes are given only for firm matches. Clone size, where shown, is once, few, many, or a class for clones that have expanded.

J: TRBJ1-4; V: TRBV18; D: TRBD1; size: -; DNA: TGTGCCAGCTCCCCCGGGACAGGGGAAGAAAAACTGTTTTTT; CDR3: CASSPGTGEEKLFF
J: TRBJ1-2; V: TRBV18; D: TRBD1; size: -; DNA: TGTGCCAGCTCACCACCGGGGACAGGAACTAACTATGGCTACACCTTC; CDR3: CASSPPGTGTNYGYTF
J: TRBJ2-7; V: TRBV5-1; D: -; size: -; DNA: TGCGCCAGCAGCTATGAGGGAGAGACCTACGAGCAGTACTTC; CDR3: CASSYEGETYEQYF
J: TRBJ2-1; V: TRBV5-1; D: TRBD2; size: -; DNA: TGCGCCAGCAGCTTGGAGGGACTAGCGGGGTACAATGAGCAGTTCTTC; CDR3: CASSLEGLAGYNEQFF
J: TRBJ2-3; V: TRBV7-2; D: -; size: -; DNA: TGTGCCAGCAGCCCGTGGGACCATACAGATACGCAGTATTTT; CDR3: CASSPWDHTDTQYF
J: TRBJ2-1; V: TRBV11-2; D: TRBD1; size: -; DNA: TGTGCCAGCAGCTTACCGGGACAGACGAGCTCCTACAATGAGCAGTTCTTC; CDR3: CASSLPGQTSSYNEQFF
J: TRBJ2-3; V: TRBV9; D: TRBD1; size: once; DNA: TGTGCCAGCAGCCTCCGACCGGGACAGGGGCCAGATACGCAGTATTTT; CDR3: CASSLRPGQGPDTQYF
J: TRBJ2-3; V: TRBV4-3; D: TRBD2; size: -; DNA: TGCGCCAGCAGCCAAGATTGGCTAGCGGTAGCAGATACGCAGTATTTT; CDR3: CASSQDWLAVADTQYF
J: TRBJ2-7; V: TRBV6-5; D: -; size: -; DNA: TGTGCCAGCAGTTACCCGGGGACAACCTACGAGCAGTACTTC; CDR3: CASSYPGTTYEQYF
J: TRBJ1-4; V: TRBV2; D: -; size: -; DNA: TGTGCCAGCACGGCAGGGGTGGTGGAAAAACTGTTTTTT; CDR3: CASTAGVVEKLFF
J: TRBJ1-3; V: TRBV5-5; D: TRBD1; size: -; DNA: TGTGCCAGCAGCTATGGACAGGGACGCTCTGGAAACACCATATATTTT; CDR3: CASSYGQGRSGNTIYF
J: TRBJ1-2; V: TRBV7-2; D: TRBD1; size: -; DNA: TGTGCCAGCAGCTCCGAACCCGGGGACAGGTTGCACTTC; CDR3: CASSSEPGDRLHF
J: TRBJ2-3; V: TRBV4-2; D: TRBD2; size: -; DNA: TGTGCCAGCAGCCAAGACGCTAGCGGGAGGCCGAATACGCAGTATTTT; CDR3: CASSQDASGRPNTQYF
J: TRBJ1-1; V: TRBV19; D: -; size: -; DNA: TGTGCCAGTACCCCCTGGGGAGCGACGGGTGAAGCTTTCTTT; CDR3: CASTPWGATGEAFF
J: TRBJ2-2; V: TRBV29-1; D: -; size: -; DNA: TGCAGCGTTGGATCGGGGAACACCGGGGAGCTGTTTTTT; CDR3: CSVGSGNTGELFF
J: TRBJ2-3; V: TRBV7-3; D: TRBD2; size: -; DNA: TGTGCCAGCAGCTTAATGGGCGGGAGCCCAGATACGCAGTATTTT; CDR3: CASSLMGGSPDTQYF
J: TRBJ2-1; V: TRBV2; D: -; size: -; DNA: TGTGCCAGCAGTGAAATAGAAGGTTATGAGCAGTTCTTC; CDR3: CASSEIEGYEQFF
J: TRBJ2-7; V: TRBV5-1; D: -; size: -; DNA: TGCGCCAGCAGCTTGGCCCTGCAGGGGTACGAGCAGTACTTC; CDR3: CASSLALQGYEQYF
J: TRBJ2-3; V: TRBV7-2; D: TRBD1; size: -; DNA: TGTGCCAGCAGCTTATTCGGGACAGGGACCACAGATACGCAGTATTTT; CDR3: CASSLFGTGTTDTQYF
J: TRBJ2-7; V: TRBV5-1; D: -; size: -; DNA: TGCGCCAGCAGCGTAACTAGCTACGAGCAGTACTTC; CDR3: CASSVTSYEQYF